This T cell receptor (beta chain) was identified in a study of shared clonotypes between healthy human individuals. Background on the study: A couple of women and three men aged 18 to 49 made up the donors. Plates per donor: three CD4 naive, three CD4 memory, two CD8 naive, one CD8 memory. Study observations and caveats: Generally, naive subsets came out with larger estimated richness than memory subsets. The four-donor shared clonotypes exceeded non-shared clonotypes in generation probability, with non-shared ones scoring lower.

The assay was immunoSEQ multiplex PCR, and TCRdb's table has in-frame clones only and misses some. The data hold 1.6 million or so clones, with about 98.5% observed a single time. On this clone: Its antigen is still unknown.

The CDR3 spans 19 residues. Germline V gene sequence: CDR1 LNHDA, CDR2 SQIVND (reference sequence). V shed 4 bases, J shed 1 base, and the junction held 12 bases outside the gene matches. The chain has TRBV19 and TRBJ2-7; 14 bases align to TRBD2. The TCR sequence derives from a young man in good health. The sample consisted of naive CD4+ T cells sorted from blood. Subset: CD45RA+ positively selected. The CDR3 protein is CASSTKTGLAGVLSYEQYF. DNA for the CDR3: TGTGCCAGTAGTACTAAGACGGGACTAGCGGGAGTCCTTTCCTACGAGCAGTACTTC.